Listed below are T cell receptor beta chains from one sample, sequenced in a study of Tregs in tolerant kidney transplant recipients. The repertoire was sequenced with immunoSEQ multiplex PCR; TCRdb's copy has only in-frame clones and lacks some. The sample holds 75,000 to 80,000 clones; around 93% are singletons and the top ten take roughly 0.35%. Sequencing was performed on Tregs from blood, taken before the transplant. The receptors derive from a human donor who received a combined kidney and bone marrow transplant. Each CDR3 is given with its conserved first and last residue. The order of the fields is D gene, J gene, V gene, clone size, CDR3 length, CDR3 protein, CDR3 DNA. D genes are given only for firm matches. Only some rows state a clone size, as once, few, many or a class for expanded clones.

>NA|TRBJ2-3|TRBV13|NA|15
CASSLAGRSTDTQYF
TGTGCCAGCAGCTTGGCAGGGAGAAGCACAGATACGCAGTATTTT
>NA|TRBJ1-3|TRBV28|NA|16
CASSPYPGQHGNTIYF
TGTGCCAGCAGTCCGTACCCCGGACAGCATGGAAACACCATATATTTT
>NA|TRBJ2-2|TRBV11-3|NA|15
CASSSQGGSIGELFF
TGTGCCAGCAGCTCCCAGGGAGGCTCCATCGGGGAGCTGTTTTTT
>NA|TRBJ2-1|TRBV2|NA|15
CASSDLTRNYNEQFF
TGTGCCAGCAGTGATCTAACTAGGAACTACAATGAGCAGTTCTTC
>NA|TRBJ1-1|TRBV28|NA|15
CASYPTRGRGTEAFF
TGTGCCAGCTACCCTACGAGGGGCCGCGGCACTGAAGCTTTCTTT
>TRBD1|TRBJ1-4|TRBV4-2|NA|18
CASSRGQGGVGTNEKLFF
TGTGCCAGCAGCCGGGGACAGGGAGGCGTGGGGACTAATGAAAAACTGTTTTTT
>TRBD1|TRBJ1-2|TRBV6-5|once|13
CASSLTGVSGYTF
TGTGCCAGCAGTCTTACAGGGGTGAGCGGCTATACCTTC
>NA|TRBJ2-7|TRBV4-2|NA|18
CASSQGVRKDLGSYEQYF
TGTGCCAGCAGCCAAGGAGTTAGGAAGGACCTCGGCTCCTACGAGCAATACTTC
>NA|TRBJ2-3|TRBV5-1|NA|13
CASSLDNTDTQYF
TGCGCCAGCAGCTTAGACAACACAGATACGCAGTATTTT
>TRBD1|TRBJ2-2|TRBV19|NA|16
CASRLRTGALTGELFF
TGTGCCAGTAGGCTTCGGACAGGGGCTTTAACCGGGGAGCTGTTTTTT
>TRBD1|TRBJ2-7|TRBV28|NA|14
CASLAGTGSYEQYF
TGTGCCAGCCTTGCCGGGACAGGATCCTACGAGCAGTACTTC
>NA|TRBJ1-5|TRBV14|NA|17
CASSQEVQEDSNQPQHF
TGTGCCAGCAGCCAAGAAGTACAGGAGGATAGCAATCAGCCCCAGCATTTT
>TRBD1|TRBJ2-4|TRBV30|NA|19
CAWSVLDRARFLAKNIQYF
TGTGCCTGGAGTGTACTGGACAGGGCAAGGTTTCTAGCCAAAAACATTCAGTACTTC
>TRBD2|TRBJ2-1|TRBV10-3|NA|16
CAISVPTSGMVNEQFF
TGTGCCATCAGTGTTCCGACTAGCGGGATGGTTAATGAGCAGTTCTTC
>NA|TRBJ1-2|TRBV28|NA|16
CASSLITSVGNYGYTF
TGTGCCAGCAGTTTGATAACATCAGTTGGAAACTATGGCTACACCTTC
>TRBD1|TRBJ2-7|TRBV28|NA|14
CASSSPAGGYEQYF
TGTGCCAGCAGCTCCCCGGCAGGGGGCTACGAGCAGTACTTC
>NA|TRBJ2-7|TRBV27|NA|17
CASSFSADHWKTYEQYF
TGTGCCAGCAGTTTCTCCGCAGATCATTGGAAAACCTACGAGCAGTACTTC
>NA|TRBJ2-2|TRBV7-2|few|13
CASSLRNTGELFF
TGTGCCAGCAGCTTAAGGAACACCGGGGAGCTGTTTTTT
>NA|TRBJ1-5|TRBV7-2|NA|15
CASSLESERGQPQHF
TGTGCCAGCAGCTTAGAGTCGGAACGGGGACAGCCCCAGCATTTT
>NA|TRBJ1-2|TRBV2|NA|14
CATTSGWSHYGYTF
TGTGCCACCACCTCAGGGTGGAGCCACTATGGCTACACCTTC
>TRBD2|TRBJ2-3|TRBV11-1|NA|16
CASSSLGGRLTDTQYF
TGTGCCAGCAGCTCGCTGGGGGGGAGGCTCACAGATACGCAGTATTTT
>TRBD1|TRBJ1-2|TRBV30|NA|13
CAWDDRDVYGYTF
TGTGCCTGGGACGACAGGGACGTCTATGGCTACACCTTC
>NA|TRBJ2-1|TRBV27|NA|15
CASSLSPDTYNEQFF
TGTGCCAGCAGTTTATCACCGGACACTTACAATGAGCAGTTCTTC
>TRBD1|TRBJ2-2|TRBV11-2|NA|17
CASREPGQGTFTGELFF
TGTGCCAGCAGGGAACCTGGACAGGGGACTTTCACCGGGGAGCTGTTTTTT
>NA|TRBJ2-7|TRBV28|NA|15
CASSLSRPRVNEQYF
TGTGCCAGCAGTTTATCACGGCCCAGGGTCAACGAGCAGTACTTC
>NA|TRBJ1-5|TRBV2|NA|17
CASSERTATYSNQPQHF
TGTGCCAGCAGTGAAAGGACGGCAACATATAGCAATCAGCCCCAGCATTTT
>TRBD1|TRBJ1-5|TRBV19|NA|14
CASRPDREVQPQHF
TGTGCCAGTAGACCCGACAGGGAGGTTCAGCCCCAGCATTTT
>TRBD1|TRBJ1-4|TRBV6-6|NA|16
CAGLWDRGSTNEKLFF
TGTGCCGGCTTATGGGACAGGGGTTCGACTAATGAAAAACTGTTTTTT